This T cell receptor beta chain came from a study of technical replicates of blood from several donors. There are 15 residues in the CDR3. The V gene lost 5 bases and the J gene lost 0 bases, with 14 bases spanning the gap. Germline CDR1 is GTSNPN and CDR2 is SVGIG (reference sequence). Profiling relied on immunoSEQ multiplex PCR, and the TCRdb table lists in-frame clones only, not all of them. The data contain 45,000 to 60,000 clones, 91% of them singletons. This sequence was found in a human donor in good health. Some clones in this sample may be carry-over from other donors' samples. Sequencing input: PBMCs. This chain links TRBV30 with TRBJ1-3; D not certain. In DNA form, the CDR3 reads TGTGCCTGGGGGCGGGCGGAGCGCTCTGGAAACACCATATATTTT. This gives the protein CAWGRAERSGNTIYF.